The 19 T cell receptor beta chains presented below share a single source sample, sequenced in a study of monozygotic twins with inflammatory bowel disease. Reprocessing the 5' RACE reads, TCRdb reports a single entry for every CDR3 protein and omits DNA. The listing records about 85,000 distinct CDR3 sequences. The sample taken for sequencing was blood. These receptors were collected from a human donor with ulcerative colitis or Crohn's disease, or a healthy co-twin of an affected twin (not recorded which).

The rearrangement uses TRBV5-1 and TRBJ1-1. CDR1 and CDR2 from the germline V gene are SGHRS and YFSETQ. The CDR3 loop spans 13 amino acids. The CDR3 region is CASKEGGVTEAFF.

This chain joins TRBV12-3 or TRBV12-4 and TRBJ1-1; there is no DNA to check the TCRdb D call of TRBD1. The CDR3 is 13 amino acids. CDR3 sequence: CASTEVGGLEAFF.

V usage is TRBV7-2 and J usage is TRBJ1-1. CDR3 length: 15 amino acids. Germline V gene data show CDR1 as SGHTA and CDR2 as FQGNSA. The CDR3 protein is CASSLAGVGNTEAFF.

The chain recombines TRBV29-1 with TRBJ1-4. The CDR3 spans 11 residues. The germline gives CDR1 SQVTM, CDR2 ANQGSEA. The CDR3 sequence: CSVDRNEKLFF.

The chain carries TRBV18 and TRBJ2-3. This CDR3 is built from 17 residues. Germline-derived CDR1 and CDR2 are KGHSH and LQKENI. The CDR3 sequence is CASSPLRLQASTDTQYF.

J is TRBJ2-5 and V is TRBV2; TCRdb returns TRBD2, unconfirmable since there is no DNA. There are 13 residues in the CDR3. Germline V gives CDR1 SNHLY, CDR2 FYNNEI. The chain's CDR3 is CASSAARRETQYF.

CDR3 sequence: CASSPDREVEKLFF. The rearrangement joins TRBV7-2 to TRBJ1-4; the TCRdb D gene call, TRBD1, has no DNA to confirm it. The CDR3 totals 14 residues. Germline values: CDR1 SGHTA, CDR2 FQGNSA.

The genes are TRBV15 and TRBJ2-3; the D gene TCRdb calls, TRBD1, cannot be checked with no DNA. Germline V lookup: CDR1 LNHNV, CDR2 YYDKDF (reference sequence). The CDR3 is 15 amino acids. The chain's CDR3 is CATSPLLGGTDTQYF.

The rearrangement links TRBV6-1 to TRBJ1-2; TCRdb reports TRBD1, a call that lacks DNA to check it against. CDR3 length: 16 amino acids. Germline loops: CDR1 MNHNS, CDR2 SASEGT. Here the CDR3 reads CASSGQGRSVISGYTF.

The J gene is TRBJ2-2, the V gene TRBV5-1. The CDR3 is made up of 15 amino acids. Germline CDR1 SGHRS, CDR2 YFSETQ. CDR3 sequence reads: CASSLSNTFTGELFF.

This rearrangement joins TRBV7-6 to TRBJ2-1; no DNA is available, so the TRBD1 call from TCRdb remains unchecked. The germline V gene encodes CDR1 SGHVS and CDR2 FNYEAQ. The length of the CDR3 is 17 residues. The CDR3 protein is CASSLTLVGASYNEQFF.

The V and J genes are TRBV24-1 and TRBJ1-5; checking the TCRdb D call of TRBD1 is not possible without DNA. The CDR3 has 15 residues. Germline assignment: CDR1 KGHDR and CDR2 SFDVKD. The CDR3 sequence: CATSDPRQSNQPQHF.

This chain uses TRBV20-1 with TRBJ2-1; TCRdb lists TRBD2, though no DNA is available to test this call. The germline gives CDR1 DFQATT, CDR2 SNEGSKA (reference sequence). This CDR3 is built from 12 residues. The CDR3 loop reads CSATSGVSEQFF.

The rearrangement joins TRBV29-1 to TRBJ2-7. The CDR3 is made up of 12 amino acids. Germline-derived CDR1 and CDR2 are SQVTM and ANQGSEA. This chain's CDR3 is CSVETRPYEQYF.

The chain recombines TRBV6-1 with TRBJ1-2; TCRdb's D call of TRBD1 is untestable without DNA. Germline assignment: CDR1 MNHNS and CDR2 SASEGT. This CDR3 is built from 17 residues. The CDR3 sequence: CASSEAGAADLNYGYTF.

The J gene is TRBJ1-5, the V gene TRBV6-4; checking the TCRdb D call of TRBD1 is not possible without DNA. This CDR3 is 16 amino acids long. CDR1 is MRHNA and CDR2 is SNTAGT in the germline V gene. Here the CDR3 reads CASSETGTGSGQPQHF.

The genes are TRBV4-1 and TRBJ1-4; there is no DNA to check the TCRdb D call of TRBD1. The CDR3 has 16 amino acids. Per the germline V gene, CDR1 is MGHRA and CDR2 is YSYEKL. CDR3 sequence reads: CASSRGSGQGAEKLFF.

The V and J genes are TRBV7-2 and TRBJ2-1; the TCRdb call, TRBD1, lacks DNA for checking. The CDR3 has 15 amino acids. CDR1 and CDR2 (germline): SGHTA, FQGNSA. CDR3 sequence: CASSLGGGALDEQFF.

CDR3 region: CASSSGASGPGEQFF. The rearrangement uses TRBV5-1 and TRBJ2-1; no DNA is available, so the TRBD1 call from TCRdb remains unchecked. Germline CDR1 reads SGHRS; CDR2 reads YFSETQ. CDR3 length: 15 residues.